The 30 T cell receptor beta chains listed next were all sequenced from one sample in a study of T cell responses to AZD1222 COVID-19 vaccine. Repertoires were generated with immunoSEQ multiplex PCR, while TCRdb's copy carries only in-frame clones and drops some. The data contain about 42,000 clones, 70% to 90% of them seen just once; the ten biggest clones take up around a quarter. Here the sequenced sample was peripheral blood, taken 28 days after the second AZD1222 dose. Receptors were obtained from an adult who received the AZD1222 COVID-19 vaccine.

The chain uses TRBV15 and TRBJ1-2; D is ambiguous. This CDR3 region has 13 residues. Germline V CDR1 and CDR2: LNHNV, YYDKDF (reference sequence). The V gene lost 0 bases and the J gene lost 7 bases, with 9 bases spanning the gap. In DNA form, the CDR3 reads TGTGCCACCAGCAGAGAAGGGTGGGGTGGCTACACCTTC. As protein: CATSREGWGGYTF.

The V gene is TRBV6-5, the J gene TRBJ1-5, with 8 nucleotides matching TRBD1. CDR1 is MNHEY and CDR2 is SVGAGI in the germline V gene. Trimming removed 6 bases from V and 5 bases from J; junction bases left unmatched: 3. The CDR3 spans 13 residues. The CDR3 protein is CASRTGDYQPQHF. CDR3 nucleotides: TGTGCCAGCAGGACAGGGGACTATCAGCCCCAGCATTTT.

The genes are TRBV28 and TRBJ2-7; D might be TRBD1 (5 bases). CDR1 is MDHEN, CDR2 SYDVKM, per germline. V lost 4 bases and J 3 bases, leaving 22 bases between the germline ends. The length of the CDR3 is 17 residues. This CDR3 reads CASSSSFVGAKLYEQYF. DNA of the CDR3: TGTGCCAGCAGTTCCTCCTTCGTAGGGGCGAAACTCTACGAGCAGTACTTC.

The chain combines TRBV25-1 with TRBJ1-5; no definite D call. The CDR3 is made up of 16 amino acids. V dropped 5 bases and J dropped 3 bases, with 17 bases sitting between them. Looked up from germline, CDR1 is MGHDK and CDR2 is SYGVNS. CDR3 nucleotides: TGTGCCAGCAGTAGATGGGGATCCCCTAACAATCAGCCCCAGCATTTT. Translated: CASSRWGSPNNQPQHF.

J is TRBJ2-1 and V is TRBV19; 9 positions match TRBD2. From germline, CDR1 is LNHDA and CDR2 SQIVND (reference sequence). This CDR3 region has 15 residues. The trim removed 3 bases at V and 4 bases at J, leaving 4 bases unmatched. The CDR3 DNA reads TGTGCCAGTAGTATTGCTAGCGGGGATTACAATGAGCAGTTCTTC. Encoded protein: CASSIASGDYNEQFF.

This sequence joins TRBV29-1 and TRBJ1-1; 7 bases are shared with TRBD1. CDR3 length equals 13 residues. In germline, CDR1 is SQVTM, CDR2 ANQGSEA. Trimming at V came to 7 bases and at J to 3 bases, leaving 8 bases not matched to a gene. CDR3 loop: CSGNRGRDTEAFF. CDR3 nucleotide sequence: TGCAGCGGCAACAGGGGACGGGACACTGAAGCTTTCTTT.

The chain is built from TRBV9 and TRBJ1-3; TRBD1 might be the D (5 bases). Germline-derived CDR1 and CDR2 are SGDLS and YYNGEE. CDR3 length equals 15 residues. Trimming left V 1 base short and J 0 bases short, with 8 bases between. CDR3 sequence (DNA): TGTGCCAGCAGCGTAACAGGAAACTCTGGAAACACCATATATTTT. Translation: CASSVTGNSGNTIYF.

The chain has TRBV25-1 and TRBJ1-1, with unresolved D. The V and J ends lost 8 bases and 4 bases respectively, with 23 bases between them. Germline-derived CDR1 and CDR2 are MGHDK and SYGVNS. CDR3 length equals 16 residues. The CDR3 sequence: CASQTSTRGGSTEAFF. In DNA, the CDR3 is TGTGCCAGCCAAACCTCCACCCGGGGAGGGAGCACTGAAGCTTTCTTT. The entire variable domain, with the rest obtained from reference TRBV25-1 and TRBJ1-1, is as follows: EADIYQTPRYLVIGTGKKITLECSQTMGHDKMYWYQQDPGMELHLIHYSYGVNSTEKGDLSSESTVSRIRTEHFPLTLESARPSHTSQYLCASQTSTRGGSTEAFFGQGTRLTVV.

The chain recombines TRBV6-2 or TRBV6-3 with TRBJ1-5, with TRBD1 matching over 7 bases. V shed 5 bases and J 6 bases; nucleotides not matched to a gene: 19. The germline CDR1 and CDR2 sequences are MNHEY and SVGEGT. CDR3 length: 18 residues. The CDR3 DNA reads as TGTGCCAGCAGTGTTTGGTCTCGGCTACGACAGGGTAGTCAGCCCCAGCATTTT. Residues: CASSVWSRLRQGSQPQHF.

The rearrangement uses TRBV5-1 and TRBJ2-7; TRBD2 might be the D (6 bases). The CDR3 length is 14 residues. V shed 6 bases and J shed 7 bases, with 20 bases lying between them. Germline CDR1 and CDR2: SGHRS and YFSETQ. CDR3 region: CASTPGEGLREQYF. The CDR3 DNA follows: TGCGCCAGCACACCGGGAGAGGGGCTTCGGGAGCAGTACTTC.

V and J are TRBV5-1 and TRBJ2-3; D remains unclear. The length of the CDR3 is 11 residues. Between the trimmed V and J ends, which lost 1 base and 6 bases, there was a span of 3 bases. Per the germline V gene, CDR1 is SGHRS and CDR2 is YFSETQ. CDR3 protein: CASSLSDTQYF. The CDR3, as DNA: TGCGCCAGCAGCTTGAGTGATACGCAGTATTTT.

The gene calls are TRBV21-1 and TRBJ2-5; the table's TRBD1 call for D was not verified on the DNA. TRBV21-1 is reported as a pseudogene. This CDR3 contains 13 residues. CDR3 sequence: CASRIGQEETQYF. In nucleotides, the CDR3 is TGTGCCAGCAGAATAGGACAGGAAGAGACCCAGTACTTC.

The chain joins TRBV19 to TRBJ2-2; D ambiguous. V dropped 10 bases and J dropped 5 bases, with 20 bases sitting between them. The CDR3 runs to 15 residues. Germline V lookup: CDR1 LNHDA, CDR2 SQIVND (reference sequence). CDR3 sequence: CATTTSGPLTGELFF. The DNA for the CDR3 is TGTGCCACTACAACATCCGGGCCCCTGACCGGGGAGCTGTTTTTT.

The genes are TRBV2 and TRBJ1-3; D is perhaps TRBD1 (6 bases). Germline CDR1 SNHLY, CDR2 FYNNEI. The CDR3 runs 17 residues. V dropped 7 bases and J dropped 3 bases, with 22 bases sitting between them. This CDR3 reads CASTLQEGGSYGNTIYF. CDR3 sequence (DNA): TGTGCCAGCACCCTCCAGGAGGGGGGCTCCTATGGAAACACCATATATTTT.

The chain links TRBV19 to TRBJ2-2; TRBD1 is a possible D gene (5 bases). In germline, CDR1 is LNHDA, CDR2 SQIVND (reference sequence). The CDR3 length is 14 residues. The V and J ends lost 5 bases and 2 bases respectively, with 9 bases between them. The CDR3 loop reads CASSDSFNTGELFF. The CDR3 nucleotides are TGTGCCAGTAGTGACAGCTTCAACACCGGGGAGCTGTTTTTT.

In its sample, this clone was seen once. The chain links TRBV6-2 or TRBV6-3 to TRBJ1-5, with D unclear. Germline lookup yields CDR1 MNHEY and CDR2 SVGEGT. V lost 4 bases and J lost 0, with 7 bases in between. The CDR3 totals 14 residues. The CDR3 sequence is CASSFPLSNQPQHF. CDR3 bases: TGTGCCAGCAGTTTTCCCCTTAGCAATCAGCCCCAGCATTTT.

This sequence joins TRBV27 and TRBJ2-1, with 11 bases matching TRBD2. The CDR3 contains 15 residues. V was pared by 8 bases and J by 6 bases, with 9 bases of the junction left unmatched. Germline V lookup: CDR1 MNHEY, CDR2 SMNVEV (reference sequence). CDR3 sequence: CASGQLAGGGNEQFF. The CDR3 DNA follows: TGTGCCAGCGGCCAATTAGCGGGGGGGGGCAATGAGCAGTTCTTC.

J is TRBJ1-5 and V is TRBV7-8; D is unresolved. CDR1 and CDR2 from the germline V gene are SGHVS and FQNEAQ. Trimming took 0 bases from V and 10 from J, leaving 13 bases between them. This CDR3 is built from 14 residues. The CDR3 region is CASSLAPGVEPQHF. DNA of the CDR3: TGTGCCAGCAGCTTAGCACCCGGAGTTGAACCCCAGCATTTT.

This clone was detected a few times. CDR3 coding DNA: TGTGCCAGCAGCATCGGGACAGGGGGCCCGGCGAACACCGGGGAGCTGTTTTTT. This encodes CASSIGTGGPANTGELFF. The J gene is TRBJ2-2, the V gene TRBV5-5, with 12 bases matching TRBD1. Germline lookup yields CDR1 SGHKS and CDR2 YYEKEE (reference sequence). The CDR3 loop spans 18 amino acids. The trim removed 4 bases at V and 0 bases at J, leaving 7 bases unmatched.

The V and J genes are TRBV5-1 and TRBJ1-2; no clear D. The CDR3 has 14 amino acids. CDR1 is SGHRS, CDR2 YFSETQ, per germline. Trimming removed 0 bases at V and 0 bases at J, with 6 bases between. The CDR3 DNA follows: TGCGCCAGCAGCTTGGACAGCCCTAACTATGGCTACACCTTC. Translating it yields CASSLDSPNYGYTF. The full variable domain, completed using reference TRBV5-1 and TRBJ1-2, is KAGVTQTPRYLIKTRGQQVTLSCSPISGHRSVSWYQQTPGQGLQFLFEYFSETQRNKGNFPGRFSGRQFSNSRSEMNVSTLELGDSALYLCASSLDSPNYGYTFGSGTRLTVV.

The CDR3 sequence: CASSINQPDEQFF. The CDR3 DNA reads TGTGCCAGCAGCATAAATCAGCCGGATGAGCAGTTCTTC. This rearrangement joins TRBV9 to TRBJ2-1; D remains ambiguous. Germline V lookup: CDR1 SGDLS, CDR2 YYNGEE. The CDR3 contains 13 residues. V was pared by 4 bases and J by 8 bases, with 13 bases between.

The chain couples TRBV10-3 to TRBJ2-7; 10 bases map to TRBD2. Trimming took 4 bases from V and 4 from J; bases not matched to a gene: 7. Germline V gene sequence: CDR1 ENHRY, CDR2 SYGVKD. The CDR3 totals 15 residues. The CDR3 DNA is TGTGCCATCAGTGGGGGCCTAGCGGGGGCTTACGAGCAGTACTTC. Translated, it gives CAISGGLAGAYEQYF.

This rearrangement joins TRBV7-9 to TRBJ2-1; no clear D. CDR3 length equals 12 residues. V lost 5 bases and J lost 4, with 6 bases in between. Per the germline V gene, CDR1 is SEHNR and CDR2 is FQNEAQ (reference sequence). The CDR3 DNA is TGTGCCAGCAGCCCCGGGTACAATGAGCAGTTCTTC. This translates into CASSPGYNEQFF.

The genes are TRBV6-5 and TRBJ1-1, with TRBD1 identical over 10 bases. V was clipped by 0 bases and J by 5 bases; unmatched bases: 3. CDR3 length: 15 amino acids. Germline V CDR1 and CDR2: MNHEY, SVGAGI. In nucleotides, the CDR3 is TGTGCCAGCAGTTACTCGACAGGGGGCGAGACTGAAGCTTTCTTT. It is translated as CASSYSTGGETEAFF.

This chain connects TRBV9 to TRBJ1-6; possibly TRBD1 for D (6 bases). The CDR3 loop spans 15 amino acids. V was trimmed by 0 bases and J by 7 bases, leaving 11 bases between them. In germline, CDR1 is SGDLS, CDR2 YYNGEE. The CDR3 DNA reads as TGTGCCAGCAGCGTAGGTCCCAGGGGAAATTCACCCCTCCACTTT. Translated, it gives CASSVGPRGNSPLHF.

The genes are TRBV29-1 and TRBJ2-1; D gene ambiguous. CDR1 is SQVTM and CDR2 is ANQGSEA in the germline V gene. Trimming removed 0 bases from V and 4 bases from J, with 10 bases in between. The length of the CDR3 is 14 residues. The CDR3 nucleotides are TGCAGCGTTGAAGATTCCTTAGGGTACAATGAGCAGTTCTTC. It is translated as CSVEDSLGYNEQFF.

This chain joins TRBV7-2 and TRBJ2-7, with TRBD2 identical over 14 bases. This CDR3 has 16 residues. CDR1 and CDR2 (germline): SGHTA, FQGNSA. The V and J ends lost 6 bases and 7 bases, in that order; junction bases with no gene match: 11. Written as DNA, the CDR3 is TGTGCCAGCAGTAACGACGGGACTAGCGGGGGCAGGGAGCAGTACTTC. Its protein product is CASSNDGTSGGREQYF. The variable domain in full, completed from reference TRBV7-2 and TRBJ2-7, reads GAGVSQSPSNKVTEKGKDVELRCDPISGHTALYWYRQSLGQGLEFLIYFQGNSAPDKSGLPSDRFSAERTGGSVSTLTIQRTQQEDSAVYLCASSNDGTSGGREQYFGPGTRLTVT.

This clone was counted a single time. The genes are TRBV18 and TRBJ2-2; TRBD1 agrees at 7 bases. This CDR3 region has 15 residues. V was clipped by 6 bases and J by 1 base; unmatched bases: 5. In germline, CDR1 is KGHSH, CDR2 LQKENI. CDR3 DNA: TGTGCCAGCTCCACAGGGGCTGAGAACACCGGGGAGCTGTTTTTT. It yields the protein CASSTGAENTGELFF.

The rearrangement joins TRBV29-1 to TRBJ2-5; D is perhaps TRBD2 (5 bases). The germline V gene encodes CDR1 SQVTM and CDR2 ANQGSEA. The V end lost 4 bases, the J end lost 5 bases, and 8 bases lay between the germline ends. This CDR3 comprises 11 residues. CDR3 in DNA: TGCAGCGTTGCTAGCATGGAGACCCAGTACTTC. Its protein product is CSVASMETQYF. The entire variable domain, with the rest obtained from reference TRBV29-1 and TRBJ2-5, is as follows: SAVISQKPSRDICQRGTSLTIQCQVDSQVTMMFWYRQQPGQSLTLIATANQGSEATYESGFVIDKFPISRPNLTFSTLTVSNMSPEDSSIYLCSVASMETQYFGPGTRLLVL.

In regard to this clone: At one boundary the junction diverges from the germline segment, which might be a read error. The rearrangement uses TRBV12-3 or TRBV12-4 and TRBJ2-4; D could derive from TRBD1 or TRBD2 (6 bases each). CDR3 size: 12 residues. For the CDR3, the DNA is TGTGCCAGCAGTTTAGCGCCGGGGGCCCGCCGATTC. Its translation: CASSLAPGARRF.